These 20 T cell receptor beta chains were all obtained from the same sample, sequenced in a study of OX40 agonist ivuxolimab in advanced cancers. TCRdb's copy holds only in-frame clones and misses some; the assay was immunoSEQ multiplex PCR. The table has about 58,000 clones, 85% to 90% seen once. Sequenced material: CD4+ or CD8+ T cells sorted from blood, taken in a trial of the OX40 agonist ivuxolimab. Receptors were obtained from an adult with an advanced solid tumor such as melanoma, head and neck, liver or kidney cancer.

V is TRBV18 and J is TRBJ1-2; D is possibly TRBD1 (6 bases). The V gene's germline CDR1 is KGHSH and CDR2 LQKENI. Trimming left V 3 bases short and J 1 base short, with 9 bases between. This CDR3 region has 14 residues. The CDR3 nucleotides are TGTGCCAGCTCACCCGGACAGTTTAACTATGGCTACACCTTC. This gives the protein CASSPGQFNYGYTF.

The DNA of the CDR3 is TGTGCCAGCAGTCCCGGGGGGACAGGGAGTTCTGAAGCTTTCTTT. The encoded protein is CASSPGGTGSSEAFF. This chain connects TRBV6-6 to TRBJ1-1, with 9 bases identical to TRBD1. The V gene's germline CDR1 is MNHNY and CDR2 SVGAGI (reference sequence). V was clipped by 5 bases and J by 6 bases; unmatched bases: 10. This CDR3 contains 15 residues.

This clone was seen a few times. The CDR3 DNA follows: TGTGCCAGCAGTGAAAGGCCTACCGGGAACTCACCCCTCCACTTT. Translation gives CASSERPTGNSPLHF. The chain couples TRBV2 to TRBJ1-6; D is undetermined. The CDR3 sequence is 15 residues long. In germline, CDR1 is SNHLY, CDR2 FYNNEI. V dropped 2 bases and J dropped 10 bases, with 15 bases sitting between them.

The chain joins TRBV5-1 to TRBJ2-5; D gene unclear. This CDR3 contains 15 residues. Germline V gene data show CDR1 as SGHRS and CDR2 as YFSETQ. The V gene lost 3 bases and the J gene lost 2 bases, with 14 bases spanning the gap. The CDR3 DNA follows: TGCGCCAGCAGCTCTAACCCGCTGGGACAAGAGACCCAGTACTTC. Its protein is CASSSNPLGQETQYF.

This chain uses TRBV19 with TRBJ1-2, with D possibly TRBD1 on 5 matching bases. The V end lost 10 bases, the J end lost 2 bases, and 14 bases lay between the germline ends. CDR1 and CDR2 (germline): LNHDA, SQIVND (reference sequence). This CDR3 has 13 residues. This CDR3 is CATEMGGNYGYTF. The CDR3 nucleotides read TGTGCCACCGAAATGGGGGGGAACTATGGCTACACCTTC.

This chain uses TRBV19 with TRBJ1-2; unclear D gene. The CDR3 has 19 amino acids. Germline V gene lookup returns CDR1 LNHDA and CDR2 SQIVND (reference sequence). Trimming took off 1 base at V and 4 bases at J, with 25 bases between the two ends. CDR3 sequence reads: CASSIGIPGSYRYRYGYTF. The DNA for the CDR3 is TGTGCCAGTAGTATAGGTATCCCGGGATCCTACCGCTATCGCTATGGCTACACCTTC.

This clone was seen a handful of times. The chain is built from TRBV2 and TRBJ2-1; 9 bases agree with TRBD1. The junction had 7 bases not matched to a gene; V was cut back by 7 bases and J by 9 bases. Germline V gene sequence: CDR1 SNHLY, CDR2 FYNNEI. The CDR3 consists of 13 residues. The CDR3 sequence is CASMGTGRGEQFF. CDR3 DNA sequence: TGTGCCAGCATGGGGACAGGGAGGGGTGAGCAGTTCTTC.

This clone has only a few counts. The V and J genes are TRBV29-1 and TRBJ1-1; unclear D gene. The CDR3 has 11 amino acids. Germline V CDR1 and CDR2: SQVTM, ANQGSEA. V was clipped by 7 bases and J by 0 bases, with 6 bases between them. The CDR3 DNA reads TGCAGCGGCGGAATGAACACTGAAGCTTTCTTT. It yields the protein CSGGMNTEAFF.

The rearrangement links TRBV7-9 to TRBJ2-3; 11 bases are shared with TRBD1. This CDR3 contains 15 residues. The V and J ends lost 4 bases and 6 bases, in that order; junction bases with no gene match: 6. Germline lookup yields CDR1 SEHNR and CDR2 FQNEAQ (reference sequence). The CDR3, as DNA: TGTGCCAGCAGCTCGGACAGGGGGCAGGCTGATACGCAGTATTTT. It codes for CASSSDRGQADTQYF.

The chain is built from TRBV5-8 and TRBJ1-5; tentatively, D is TRBD1 (5 bases). Trimming removed 5 bases at V and 7 bases at J, with 13 bases between. Germline CDR1 reads SGHTS; CDR2 reads YDEGEE. This CDR3 region has 13 residues. CDR3 sequence: CASRVRGGQPQHF. The CDR3, as DNA: TGTGCCAGCAGGGTACGGGGGGGGCAGCCCCAGCATTTT.

The genes are TRBV5-1 and TRBJ2-5, with 7 bases matching TRBD2. The CDR3 loop spans 14 amino acids. CDR1 and CDR2 from the germline V gene are SGHRS and YFSETQ. V trimming: 2 bases; J trimming: 5 bases; junction bases outside the gene matches: 6. The CDR3 nucleotides read TGCGCCAGCAGCTTACCGACTAGCACTGAGACCCAGTACTTC. Translating gives CASSLPTSTETQYF.

J is TRBJ2-5 and V is TRBV4-1, with 9 bases fitting TRBD2. The germline gives CDR1 MGHRA, CDR2 YSYEKL. CDR3 length equals 16 residues. The ends lost 1 base at V and 2 bases at J; junction bases unmatched: 5. This chain's CDR3 is CASSQAQRGAQETQYF. The CDR3 nucleotides read TGCGCCAGCAGCCAAGCCCAGCGGGGGGCACAAGAGACCCAGTACTTC.

The chain joins TRBV7-3 to TRBJ2-5, with a possible D match to TRBD2 (5 bases). The J call may be mistaken, given a closer DNA end match to TRBJ2-7. The CDR3 is 13 amino acids. CDR1 SGHTA and CDR2 FQGTGA come from the germline V gene. The CDR3 loop is CASSDGVTYEQYF. Here the CDR3 DNA reads TGTGCCAGCAGCGACGGGGTAACCTACGAGCAGTACTTC.

V and J are TRBV5-6 and TRBJ1-2, with TRBD1 as a possible D gene (6 bases). V dropped 1 base and J dropped 0 bases, with 10 bases sitting between them. This CDR3 is 15 amino acids long. Germline loops: CDR1 SGHDT, CDR2 YYEEEE. The CDR3 sequence is CASSLRQVTNYGYTF. CDR3 nucleotide sequence: TGTGCCAGCAGCTTGAGACAGGTTACTAACTATGGCTACACCTTC.

This clone has more than one count but fewer than ten. The V call is TRBV7-3, the J call TRBJ2-5; D is unclear. The germline V gene encodes CDR1 SGHTA and CDR2 FQGTGA. This CDR3 is built from 13 residues. V lost 1 base and J lost 9, with 12 bases in between. CDR3 coding DNA: TGTGCCAGCAGCTTAAGCACCCAGATGGCCCAGTACTTC. It translates to CASSLSTQMAQYF. The full variable domain, with the rest looked up from reference TRBV7-3 and TRBJ2-5, is GAGVSQTPSNKVTEKGKYVELRCDPISGHTALYWYRQSLGQGPEFLIYFQGTGAADDSGLPNDRFFAVRPEGSVSTLKIQRTERGDSAVYLCASSLSTQMAQYFGPGTRLLVL.

This chain uses TRBV27 with TRBJ2-3; D gene uncertain. In germline, CDR1 is MNHEY, CDR2 SMNVEV (reference sequence). V was clipped by 11 bases and J by 3 bases, with 15 bases between them. CDR3 length: 13 amino acids. CDR3: CACRALWTDTQYF. The CDR3 region has the DNA TGTGCCTGCCGGGCCCTTTGGACAGATACGCAGTATTTT.

The chain is built from TRBV18 and TRBJ2-7, with 11 bases aligning to TRBD2. The CDR3 is 16 amino acids. The germline V gene has CDR1 KGHSH and CDR2 LQKENI. V was clipped by 1 base and J by 1 base; unmatched bases: 3. The CDR3 DNA reads TGTGCCAGCTCACCACGGGGGACTAGCGGATCCTACGAGCAGTACTTC. The encoded protein is CASSPRGTSGSYEQYF.

The J gene is TRBJ1-2, the V gene TRBV5-1; 8 bases line up with TRBD1. V gave up 0 bases and J gave up 2 bases; unmatched junction bases: 6. This CDR3 region has 16 residues. CDR1 is SGHRS, CDR2 YFSETQ, per germline. The CDR3 sequence is CASSLGPGGGNYGYTF. The DNA of the CDR3 is TGCGCCAGCAGCTTGGGGCCAGGGGGCGGCAACTATGGCTACACCTTC.

This chain links TRBV5-5 with TRBJ1-2, with D perhaps matching TRBD1 (5 bases). The CDR3 sequence is 13 residues long. Germline V gene data show CDR1 as SGHKS and CDR2 as YYEKEE (reference sequence). The V and J ends lost 5 bases and 8 bases respectively, with 16 bases between them. This CDR3 is CASSFQGLDGYTF. For the CDR3, the DNA is TGTGCCAGCAGTTTTCAGGGACTCGACGGCTACACCTTC. Looking up the rest from reference TRBV5-5 and TRBJ1-2 gives the full variable domain: DAGVTQSPTHLIKTRGQQVTLRCSPISGHKSVSWYQQVLGQGPQFIFQYYEKEERGRGNFPDRFSARQFPNYSSELNVNALLLGDSALYLCASSFQGLDGYTFGSGTRLTVV.

This clone was seen only once. This chain links TRBV7-6 with TRBJ1-1, with D possibly being TRBD1 (5 bases). There are 13 residues in the CDR3. Trimming pared 2 bases from V and 3 bases from J, leaving 7 bases between. Looked up from germline, CDR1 is SGHVS and CDR2 is FNYEAQ. CDR3 sequence: CASSLQGYTEAFF. In DNA form, the CDR3 reads TGTGCCAGCAGCTTACAGGGATACACTGAAGCTTTCTTT. The whole variable domain, filled in from reference TRBV7-6 and TRBJ1-1, reads GAGVSQSPRYKVTKRGQDVALRCDPISGHVSLYWYRQALGQGPEFLTYFNYEAQQDKSGLPNDRFSAERPEGSISTLTIQRTEQRDSAMYRCASSLQGYTEAFFGQGTRLTVV.